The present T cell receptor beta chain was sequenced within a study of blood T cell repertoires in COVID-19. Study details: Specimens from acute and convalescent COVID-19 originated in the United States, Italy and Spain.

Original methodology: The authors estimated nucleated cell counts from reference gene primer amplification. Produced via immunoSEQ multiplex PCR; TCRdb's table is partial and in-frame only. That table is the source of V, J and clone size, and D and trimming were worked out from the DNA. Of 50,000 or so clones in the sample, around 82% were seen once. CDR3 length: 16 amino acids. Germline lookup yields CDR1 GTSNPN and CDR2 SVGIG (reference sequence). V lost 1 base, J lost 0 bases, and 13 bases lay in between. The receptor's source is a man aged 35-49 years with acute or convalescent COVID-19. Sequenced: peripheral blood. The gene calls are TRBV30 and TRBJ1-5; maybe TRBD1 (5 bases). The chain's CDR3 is CAWSGGRVGSNQPQHF. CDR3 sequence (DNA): TGTGCCTGGAGTGGGGGCAGGGTTGGTAGCAATCAGCCCCAGCATTTT.